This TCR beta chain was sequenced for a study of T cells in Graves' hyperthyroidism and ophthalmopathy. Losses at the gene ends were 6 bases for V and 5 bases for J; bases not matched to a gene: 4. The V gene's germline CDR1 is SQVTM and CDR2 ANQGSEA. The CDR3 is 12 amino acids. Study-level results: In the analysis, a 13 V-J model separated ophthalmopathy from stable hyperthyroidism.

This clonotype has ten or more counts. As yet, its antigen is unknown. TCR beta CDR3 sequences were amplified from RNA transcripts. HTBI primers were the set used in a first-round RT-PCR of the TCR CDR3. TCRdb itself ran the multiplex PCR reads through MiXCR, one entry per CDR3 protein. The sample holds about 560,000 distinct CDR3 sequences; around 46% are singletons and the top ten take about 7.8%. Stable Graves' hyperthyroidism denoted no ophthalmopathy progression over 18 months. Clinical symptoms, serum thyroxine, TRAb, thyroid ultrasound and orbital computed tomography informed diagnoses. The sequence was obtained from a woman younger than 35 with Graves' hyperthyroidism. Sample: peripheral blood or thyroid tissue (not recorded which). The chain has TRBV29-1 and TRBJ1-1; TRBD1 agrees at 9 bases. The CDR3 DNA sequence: TGCAGCGTGGGACAGGGCGGTACTGAAGCTTTCTTT. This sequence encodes CSVGQGGTEAFF.